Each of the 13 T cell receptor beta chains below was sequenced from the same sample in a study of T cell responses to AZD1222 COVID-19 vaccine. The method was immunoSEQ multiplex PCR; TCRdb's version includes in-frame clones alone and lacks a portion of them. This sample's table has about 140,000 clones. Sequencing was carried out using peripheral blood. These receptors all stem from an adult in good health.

CDR3 nucleotide sequence: TGTGCCAGCAGTTCCCGAGAGACCCAGTACTTC. This gives the protein CASSSRETQYF. V usage is TRBV27 and J usage is TRBJ2-5; D is uncertain. Germline V lookup: CDR1 MNHEY, CDR2 SMNVEV (reference sequence). This CDR3 comprises 11 residues. V dropped 4 bases and J dropped 4 bases, with 4 bases sitting between them.

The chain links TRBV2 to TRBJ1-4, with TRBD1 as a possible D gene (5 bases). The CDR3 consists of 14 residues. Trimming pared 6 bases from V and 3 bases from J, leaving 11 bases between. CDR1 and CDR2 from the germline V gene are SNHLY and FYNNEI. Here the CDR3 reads CASRQRQSNEKLFF. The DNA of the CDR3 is TGTGCCAGCAGGCAGAGACAGTCTAATGAAAAACTGTTTTTT.

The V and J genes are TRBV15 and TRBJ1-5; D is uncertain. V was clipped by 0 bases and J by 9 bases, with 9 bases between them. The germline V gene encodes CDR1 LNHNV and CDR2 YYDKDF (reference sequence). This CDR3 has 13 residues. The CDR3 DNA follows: TGTGCCACCAGCAGAGATAGAAGGTGGCCCCAGCATTTT. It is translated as CATSRDRRWPQHF.

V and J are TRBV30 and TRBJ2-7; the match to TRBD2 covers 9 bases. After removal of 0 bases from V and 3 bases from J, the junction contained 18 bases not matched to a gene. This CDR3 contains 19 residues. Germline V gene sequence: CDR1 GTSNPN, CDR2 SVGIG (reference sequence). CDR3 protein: CAWSVTPGLAGMRNYEQYF. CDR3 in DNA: TGTGCCTGGAGTGTTACCCCGGGCCTAGCGGGGATGAGGAACTACGAGCAGTACTTC.

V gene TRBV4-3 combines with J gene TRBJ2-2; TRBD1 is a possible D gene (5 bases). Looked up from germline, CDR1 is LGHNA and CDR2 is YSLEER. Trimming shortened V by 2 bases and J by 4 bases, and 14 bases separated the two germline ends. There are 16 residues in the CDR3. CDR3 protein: CASSQTSGSGTGELFF. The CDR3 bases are TGCGCCAGCAGCCAAACCTCAGGGTCGGGCACCGGGGAGCTGTTTTTT.

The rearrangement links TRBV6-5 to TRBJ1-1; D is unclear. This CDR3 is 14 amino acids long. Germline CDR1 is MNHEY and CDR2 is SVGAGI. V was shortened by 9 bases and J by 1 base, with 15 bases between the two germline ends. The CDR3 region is CASSTQMGNTEAFF. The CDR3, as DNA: TGTGCCAGTTCAACTCAGATGGGGAACACTGAAGCTTTCTTT.

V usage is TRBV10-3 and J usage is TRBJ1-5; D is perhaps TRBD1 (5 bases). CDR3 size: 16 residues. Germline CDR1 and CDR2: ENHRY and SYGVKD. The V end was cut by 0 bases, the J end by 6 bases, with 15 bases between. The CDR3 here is CAISESLGQGGQPQHF. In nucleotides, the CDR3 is TGTGCCATCAGTGAGTCGTTAGGGCAGGGAGGTCAGCCCCAGCATTTT.

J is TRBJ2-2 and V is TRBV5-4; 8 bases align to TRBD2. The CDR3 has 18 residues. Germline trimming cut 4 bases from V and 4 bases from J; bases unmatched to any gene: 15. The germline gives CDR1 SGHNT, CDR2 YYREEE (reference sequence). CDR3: CASSLDFGTRASTGELFF. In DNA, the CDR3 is TGTGCCAGCAGCCTAGACTTTGGGACTAGGGCCAGCACCGGGGAGCTGTTTTTT. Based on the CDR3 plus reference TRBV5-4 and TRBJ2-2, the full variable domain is ETGVTQSPTHLIKTRGQQVTLRCSSQSGHNTVSWYQQALGQGPQFIFQYYREEENGRGNFPPRFSGLQFPNYSSELNVNALELDDSALYLCASSLDFGTRASTGELFFGEGSRLTVL.

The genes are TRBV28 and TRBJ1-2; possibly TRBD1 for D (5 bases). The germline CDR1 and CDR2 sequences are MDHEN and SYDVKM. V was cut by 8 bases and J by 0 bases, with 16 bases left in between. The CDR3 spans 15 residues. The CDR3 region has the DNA TGTGCCAGCGGCTCTTTGAGGGGAACTAACTATGGCTACACCTTC. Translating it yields CASGSLRGTNYGYTF.

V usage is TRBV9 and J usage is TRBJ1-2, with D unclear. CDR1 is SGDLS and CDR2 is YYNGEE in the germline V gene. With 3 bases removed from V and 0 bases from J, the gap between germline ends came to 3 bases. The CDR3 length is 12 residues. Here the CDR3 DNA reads TGTGCCAGCAGCGCGACTAACTATGGCTACACCTTC. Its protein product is CASSATNYGYTF.

As DNA, the CDR3 is TGTGCCAGCAGTTGGGGTACGGGGGCCACTGAAGCTTTCTTT. It codes for CASSWGTGATEAFF. This chain connects TRBV28 to TRBJ1-1; perhaps TRBD1 as D (6 bases). The CDR3 loop spans 14 amino acids. V shed 4 bases and J shed 4 bases, with 13 bases lying between them. CDR1 is MDHEN and CDR2 is SYDVKM in the germline V gene.

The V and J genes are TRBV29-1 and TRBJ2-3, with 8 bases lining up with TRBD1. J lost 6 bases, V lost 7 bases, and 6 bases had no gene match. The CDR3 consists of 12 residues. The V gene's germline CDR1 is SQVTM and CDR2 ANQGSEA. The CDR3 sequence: CSGTGMRDTQYF. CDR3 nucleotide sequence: TGCAGCGGGACAGGGATGAGGGATACGCAGTATTTT.

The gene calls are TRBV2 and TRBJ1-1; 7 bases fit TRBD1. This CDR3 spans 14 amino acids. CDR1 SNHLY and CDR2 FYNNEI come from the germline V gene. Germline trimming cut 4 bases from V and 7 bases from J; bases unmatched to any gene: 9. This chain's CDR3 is CASSVTGNRGEAFF. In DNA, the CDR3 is TGTGCCAGCAGTGTTACAGGGAACAGGGGTGAAGCTTTCTTT. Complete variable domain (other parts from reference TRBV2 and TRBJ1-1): EPEVTQTPSHQVTQMGQEVILRCVPISNHLYFYWYRQILGQKVEFLVSFYNNEISEKSEIFDDQFSVERPDGSNFTLKIRSTKLEDSAMYFCASSVTGNRGEAFFGQGTRLTVV.